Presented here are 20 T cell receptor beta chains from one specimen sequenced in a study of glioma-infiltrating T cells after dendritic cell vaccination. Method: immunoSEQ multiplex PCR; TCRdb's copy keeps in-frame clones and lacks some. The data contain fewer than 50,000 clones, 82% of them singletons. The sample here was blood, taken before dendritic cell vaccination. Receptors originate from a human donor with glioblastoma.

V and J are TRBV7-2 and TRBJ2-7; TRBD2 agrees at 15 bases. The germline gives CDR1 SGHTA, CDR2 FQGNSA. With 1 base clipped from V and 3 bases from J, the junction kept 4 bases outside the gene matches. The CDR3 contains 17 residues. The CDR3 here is CASSLGTSGGVNYEQYF. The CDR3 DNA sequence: TGTGCCAGCAGCTTAGGGACTAGCGGGGGGGTAAACTACGAGCAGTACTTC.

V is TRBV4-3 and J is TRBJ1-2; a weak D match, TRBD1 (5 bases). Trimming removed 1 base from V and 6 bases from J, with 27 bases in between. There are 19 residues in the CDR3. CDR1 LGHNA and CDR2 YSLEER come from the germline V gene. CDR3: CASSQGPVVQGPGVDGYTF. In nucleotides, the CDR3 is TGCGCCAGCAGCCAAGGCCCCGTGGTGCAGGGCCCCGGTGTCGATGGCTACACCTTC.

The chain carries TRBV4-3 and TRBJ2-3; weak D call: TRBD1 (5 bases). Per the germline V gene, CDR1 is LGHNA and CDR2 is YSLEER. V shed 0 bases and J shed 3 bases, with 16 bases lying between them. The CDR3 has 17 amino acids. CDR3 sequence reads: CASSQDLPQGITDTQYF. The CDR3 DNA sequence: TGCGCCAGCAGCCAAGACCTCCCGCAGGGAATTACAGATACGCAGTATTTT.

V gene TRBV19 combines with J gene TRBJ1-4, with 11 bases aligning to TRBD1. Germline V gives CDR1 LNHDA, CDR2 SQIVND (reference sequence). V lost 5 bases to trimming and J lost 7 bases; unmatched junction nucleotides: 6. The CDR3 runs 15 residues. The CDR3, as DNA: TGTGCCAGTAGTGCTTGGACAGGGGGCCGTGAAAAACTGTTTTTT. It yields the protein CASSAWTGGREKLFF.

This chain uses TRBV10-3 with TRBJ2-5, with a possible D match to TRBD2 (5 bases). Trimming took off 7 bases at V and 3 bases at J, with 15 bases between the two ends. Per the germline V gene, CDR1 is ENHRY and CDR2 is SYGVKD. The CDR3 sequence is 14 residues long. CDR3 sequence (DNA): TGTGCCATCACCAAAGGAGGCAGTAAAGAGACCCAGTACTTC. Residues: CAITKGGSKETQYF.

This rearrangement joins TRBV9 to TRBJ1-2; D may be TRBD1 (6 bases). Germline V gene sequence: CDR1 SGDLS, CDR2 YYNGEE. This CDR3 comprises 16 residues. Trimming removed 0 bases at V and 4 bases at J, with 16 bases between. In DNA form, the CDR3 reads TGTGCCAGCAGCGTAGAACCCAGGGGCGGCCTCTATGGCTACACCTTC. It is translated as CASSVEPRGGLYGYTF.

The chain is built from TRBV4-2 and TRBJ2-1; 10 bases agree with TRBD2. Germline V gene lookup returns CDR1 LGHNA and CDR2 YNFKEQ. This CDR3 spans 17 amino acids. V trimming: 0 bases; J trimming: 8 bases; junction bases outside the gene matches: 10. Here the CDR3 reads CASSQEAQRGGIHEQFF. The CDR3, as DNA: TGTGCCAGCAGCCAAGAAGCCCAGCGGGGGGGCATCCATGAGCAGTTCTTC.

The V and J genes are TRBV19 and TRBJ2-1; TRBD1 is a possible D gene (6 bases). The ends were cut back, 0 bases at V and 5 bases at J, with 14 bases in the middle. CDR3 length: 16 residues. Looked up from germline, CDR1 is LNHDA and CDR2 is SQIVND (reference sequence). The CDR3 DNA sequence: TGTGCCAGTAGTATAGAGACAGGATACTTTCACAATGAGCAGTTCTTC. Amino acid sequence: CASSIETGYFHNEQFF.

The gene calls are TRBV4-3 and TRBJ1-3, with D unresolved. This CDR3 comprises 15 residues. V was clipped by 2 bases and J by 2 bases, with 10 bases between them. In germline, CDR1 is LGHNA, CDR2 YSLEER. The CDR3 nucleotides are TGCGCCAGCAGCCAATCAGCGGGAACTGGAAACACCATATATTTT. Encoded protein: CASSQSAGTGNTIYF.

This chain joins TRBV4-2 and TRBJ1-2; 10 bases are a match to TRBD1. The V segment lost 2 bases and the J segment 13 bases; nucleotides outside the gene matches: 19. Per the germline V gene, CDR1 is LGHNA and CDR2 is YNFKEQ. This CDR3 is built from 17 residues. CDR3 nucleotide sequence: TGTGCCAGCAGCCAACCACCACCGGGACAGGGGTTGTTCAAGGGCACCTTC. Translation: CASSQPPPGQGLFKGTF.

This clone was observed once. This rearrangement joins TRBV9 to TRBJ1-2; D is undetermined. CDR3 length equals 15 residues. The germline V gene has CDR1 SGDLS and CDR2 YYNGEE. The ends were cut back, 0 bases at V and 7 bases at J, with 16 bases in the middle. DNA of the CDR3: TGTGCCAGCAGCGTAGAGGGAGCGAAGAATGGTGGCTACACCTTC. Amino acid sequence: CASSVEGAKNGGYTF. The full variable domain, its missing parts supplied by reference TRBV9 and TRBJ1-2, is DSGVTQTPKHLITATGQRVTLRCSPRSGDLSVYWYQQSLDQGLQFLIQYYNGEERAKGNILERFSAQQFPDLHSELNLSSLELGDSALYFCASSVEGAKNGGYTFGSGTRLTVV.

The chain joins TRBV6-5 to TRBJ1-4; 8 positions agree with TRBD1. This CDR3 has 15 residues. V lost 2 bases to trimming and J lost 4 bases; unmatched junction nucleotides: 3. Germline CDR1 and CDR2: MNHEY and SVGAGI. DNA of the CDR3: TGTGCCAGCAGTTACGGGGACAGGTATAATGAAAAACTGTTTTTT. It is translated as CASSYGDRYNEKLFF.

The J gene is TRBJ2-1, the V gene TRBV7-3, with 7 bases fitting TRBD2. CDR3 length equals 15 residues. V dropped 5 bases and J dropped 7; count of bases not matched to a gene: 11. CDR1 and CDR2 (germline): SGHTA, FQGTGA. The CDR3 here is CASSPTREALNEQFF. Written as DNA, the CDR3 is TGTGCCAGCAGCCCCACCCGGGAGGCATTGAATGAGCAGTTCTTC.

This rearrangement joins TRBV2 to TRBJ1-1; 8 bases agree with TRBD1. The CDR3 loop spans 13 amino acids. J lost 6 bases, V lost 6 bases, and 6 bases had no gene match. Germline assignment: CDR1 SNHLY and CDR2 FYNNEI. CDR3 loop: CASSRDRSSEAFF. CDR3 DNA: TGTGCCAGCAGCCGGGACAGGAGTTCTGAAGCTTTCTTT.

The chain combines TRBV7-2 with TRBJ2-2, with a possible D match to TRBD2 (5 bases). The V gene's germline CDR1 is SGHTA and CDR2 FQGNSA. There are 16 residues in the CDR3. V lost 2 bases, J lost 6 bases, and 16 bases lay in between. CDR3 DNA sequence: TGTGCCAGCAGCTTAACCCCCTCGGGATCCGCCGGGGAGCTGTTTTTT. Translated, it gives CASSLTPSGSAGELFF.

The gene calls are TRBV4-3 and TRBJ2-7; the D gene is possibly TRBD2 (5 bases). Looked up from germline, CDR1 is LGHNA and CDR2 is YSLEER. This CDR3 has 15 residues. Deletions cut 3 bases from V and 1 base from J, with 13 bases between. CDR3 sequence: CASSQTQDLSYEQYF. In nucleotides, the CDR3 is TGCGCCAGCAGCCAGACCCAGGACTTATCCTACGAGCAGTACTTC.

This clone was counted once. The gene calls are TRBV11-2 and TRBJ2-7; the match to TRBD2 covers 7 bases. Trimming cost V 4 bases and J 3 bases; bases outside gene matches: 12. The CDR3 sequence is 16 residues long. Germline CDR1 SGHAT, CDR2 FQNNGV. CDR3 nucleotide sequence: TGTGCCAGCAGCTATGGGGGGGGGACGCTCCGCTACGAGCAGTACTTC. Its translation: CASSYGGGTLRYEQYF.

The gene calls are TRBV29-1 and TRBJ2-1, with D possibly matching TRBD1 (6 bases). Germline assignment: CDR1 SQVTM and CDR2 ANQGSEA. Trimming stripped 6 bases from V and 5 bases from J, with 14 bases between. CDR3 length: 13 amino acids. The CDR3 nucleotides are TGCAGCGTATCCGGGACACAAGACAATGAGCAGTTCTTC. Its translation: CSVSGTQDNEQFF.

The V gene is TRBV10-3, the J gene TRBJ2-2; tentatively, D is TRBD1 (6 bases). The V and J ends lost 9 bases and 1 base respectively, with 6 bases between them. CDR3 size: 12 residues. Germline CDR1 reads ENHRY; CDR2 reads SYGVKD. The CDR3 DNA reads TGTGCCATACAGGGGAACACCGGGGAGCTGTTTTTT. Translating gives CAIQGNTGELFF.

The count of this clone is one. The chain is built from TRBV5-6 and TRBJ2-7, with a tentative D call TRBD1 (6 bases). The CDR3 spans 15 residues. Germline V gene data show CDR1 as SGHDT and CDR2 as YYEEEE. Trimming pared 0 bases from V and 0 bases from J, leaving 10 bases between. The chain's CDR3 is CASSLGQESSYEQYF. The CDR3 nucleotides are TGTGCCAGCAGCTTGGGACAGGAGAGCTCCTACGAGCAGTACTTC.